The source of this T cell receptor beta chain is a study of blood T cell repertoires in COVID-19. As for the study in general: COVID-19 samples from acute and convalescent phases originated in the United States, Italy and Spain.

V was pared by 0 bases and J by 8 bases, with 15 bases of the junction left unmatched. The germline gives CDR1 MNHEY, CDR2 SMNVEV (reference sequence). The CDR3 is 18 amino acids. Only in-frame clones appear in the TCRdb table, and some are missing; sequencing was by immunoSEQ multiplex PCR. The repertoire holds 100,000 to 150,000 clones, with around 87% as singletons. Sequenced sample: peripheral blood. This TCR was recovered from a man in his fifties with active COVID-19. The J gene is TRBJ1-2, the V gene TRBV27, with 10 bases fitting TRBD1. CDR3 protein: CASSLSGDRGPLDRGYTF. The CDR3 nucleotides read TGTGCCAGCAGTTTATCCGGGGACAGGGGCCCTCTGGATAGAGGCTACACCTTC.